This TCR beta chain is drawn from a study of response to subunit inactivated influenza vaccine. Whole-study results and caveats: Only a handful of new T cells, the authors suggested, are recruited with each seasonal influenza vaccination.

Comments on this clonotype: What it binds is unknown.

Germline CDR1 and CDR2: SGHRS and YFSETQ. CDR3 size: 13 residues. V dropped 5 bases and J dropped 1 base, with 9 bases sitting between them. TCRdb processed the RT-PCR reads anew with MiXCR; each CDR3 protein has one entry. Of about 520,000 distinct CDR3 sequences in the sample, roughly 11% were seen once. The sequenced sample was PBMCs from blood, obtained roughly 46 days after vaccination. This clonotype was obtained from a man aged 45-60 years who received an inactivated influenza vaccine. J is TRBJ1-1 and V is TRBV5-1, with unresolved D. This CDR3 is CASREQSNTEAFF. CDR3 nucleotides: TGCGCCAGCAGGGAGCAATCGAACACTGAAGCTTTCTTT.